This TCR beta chain is from a study of T cell responses to AZD1222 COVID-19 vaccine. General study results and limits: Spike-wide coverage was observed for vaccine-associated CD4 TCRs, with dominant responses at 160-218 and 743-854.

This CDR3 contains 14 residues. The V gene's germline CDR1 is SSHAT and CDR2 FNYEAQ (reference sequence). With 2 bases removed from V and 4 bases from J, the gap between germline ends came to 9 bases. Comments on this clone: As yet, its antigen is unknown.

The method was immunoSEQ multiplex PCR; TCRdb's version includes in-frame clones alone and lacks a portion of them. The data show tens of thousands of clones, 65% to 85% seen once. Here the sequenced sample was peripheral blood, taken on day 0 of MenACWY control vaccination. This rearrangement joins TRBV7-7 to TRBJ2-1, with a tentative D call TRBD1 (6 bases). The clonotype was recovered from an adult in good health. DNA of the CDR3: TGTGCCAGCAGCTTAACACAGGGTTACAATGAGCAGTTCTTC. This translates into CASSLTQGYNEQFF.